The next 18 T cell receptor beta chains were all read from a single sample in a study of response to subunit inactivated influenza vaccine. Each CDR3 protein is one row after TCRdb ran MiXCR on the RT-PCR reads. The sample lists under 200,000 distinct CDR3 sequences; roughly a tenth were seen once. Sample: non-naive T cells sorted from PBMCs, taken 45 days after vaccination. These receptor sequences come from a man between 50 and 59 years old who received an inactivated influenza vaccine.

V gene TRBV29-1 combines with J gene TRBJ1-2; perhaps TRBD1 as D (5 bases). There are 11 residues in the CDR3. V was clipped by 7 bases and J by 1 base, with 7 bases between them. The germline CDR1 and CDR2 sequences are SQVTM and ANQGSEA. CDR3 loop: CSADSNYGYTF. As DNA, the CDR3 is TGCAGCGCCGACAGTAACTATGGCTACACCTTC.

Here the CDR3 DNA reads TGTGCCAGTAGCTGGGGGACGAACTCGAACACTGAAGCTTTCTTT. It is translated as CASSWGTNSNTEAFF. The chain carries TRBV19 and TRBJ1-1, with a tentative D call TRBD1 (5 bases). The CDR3 totals 15 residues. Looked up from germline, CDR1 is LNHDA and CDR2 is SQIVND (reference sequence). The V and J ends lost 6 bases and 1 base respectively, with 15 bases between them.

The chain links TRBV12-3 or TRBV12-4 to TRBJ1-6; D may be TRBD1 (6 bases). CDR3 length: 14 amino acids. Trimming removed 1 base from V and 9 bases from J, with 10 bases in between. The CDR3: CASSLVGGTSPLHF. CDR3 sequence (DNA): TGTGCCAGCAGTTTAGTGGGGGGCACTTCACCCCTCCACTTT.

This clonotype has at least ten counts. The rearrangement uses TRBV6-1 and TRBJ2-1; a possible D gene is TRBD2 (6 bases). Per the germline V gene, CDR1 is MNHNS and CDR2 is SASEGT. The CDR3 extends over 16 amino acids. The V gene lost 2 bases and the J gene lost 8 bases, with 19 bases spanning the gap. For the CDR3, the DNA is TGTGCCAGCAGTGAACGTTGGAGCTCCGGGGGTGATGAGCAGTTCTTC. This gives the protein CASSERWSSGGDEQFF.

The J gene is TRBJ2-3, the V gene TRBV7-2; 7 bases align to TRBD2. The CDR3 contains 15 residues. Germline loops: CDR1 SGHTA, CDR2 FQGNSA. The ends lost 1 base at V and 5 bases at J; junction bases unmatched: 6. Here the CDR3 reads CASSLGDYVIDTQYF. The CDR3 DNA reads TGTGCCAGCAGCTTAGGGGACTATGTAATAGATACGCAGTATTTT.

The rearrangement links TRBV3-1 to TRBJ2-7, with D possibly TRBD2 on 5 matching bases. Germline V CDR1 and CDR2: LGHDT, YNNKEL (reference sequence). This CDR3 region has 13 residues. Deletions cut 2 bases from V and 7 bases from J, with 12 bases between. CDR3 amino acids: CASSQMTAGEQYF. Here the CDR3 DNA reads TGTGCCAGCAGCCAAATGACCGCGGGTGAGCAGTACTTC.

This clonotype was observed at least ten times. This chain joins TRBV5-1 and TRBJ2-1; D possibly corresponds to TRBD1 (5 bases). Germline V gene sequence: CDR1 SGHRS, CDR2 YFSETQ. Trimming took 5 bases from V and 2 from J, leaving 23 bases between them. The CDR3 spans 18 residues. The CDR3 nucleotides read TGCGCCAGCAGACTCAGTCTCGCCCCAGGGTCCACCTACAATGAGCAGTTCTTC. Its translation: CASRLSLAPGSTYNEQFF.

This clonotype was recorded a few times. The chain uses TRBV5-1 and TRBJ1-6, with TRBD1 as a possible D gene (5 bases). Germline V lookup: CDR1 SGHRS, CDR2 YFSETQ. V was clipped by 5 bases and J by 7 bases, with 10 bases between them. CDR3 size: 13 residues. CDR3 coding DNA: TGCGCCAGCAGGGACACAGAGAATTCACCCCTCCACTTT. Translation gives CASRDTENSPLHF.

This clonotype showed up many times. The chain carries TRBV7-3 and TRBJ2-1, with 9 bases fitting TRBD1. The J segment lost 2 bases and the V segment lost 0 bases, leaving 8 bases of the junction unmatched. Germline V lookup: CDR1 SGHTA, CDR2 FQGTGA. There are 18 residues in the CDR3. CDR3 sequence: CASSLTGFGDRAYNEQFF. The CDR3 nucleotides read TGTGCCAGCAGCTTAACGGGGTTTGGGGACAGGGCCTACAATGAGCAGTTCTTC.

Ten or more counts support this clonotype. CDR3 in amino acids: CASSSGAANTEAFF. The CDR3 coding sequence is TGCGCCAGCAGCTCAGGGGCAGCGAACACTGAAGCTTTCTTT. V usage is TRBV5-1 and J usage is TRBJ1-1; possible D gene TRBD1, 6 bases. Germline V CDR1 and CDR2: SGHRS, YFSETQ. CDR3 length: 14 residues. Trimming took 3 bases from V and 1 from J, leaving 10 bases between them.

With respect to this clonotype: The junction and the germline gene differ at one end; a read error may be behind it. The V and J genes are TRBV2 and TRBJ1-5; D not resolved. The CDR3 length is 14 residues. Per germline, CDR1 SNHLY and CDR2 FYNNEI. The CDR3: CASSEGSSNRPQHF. As DNA, the CDR3 is TGTGCCAGCAGTGAAGGGAGTAGCAATCGGCCCCAGCATTTT.

The gene calls are TRBV9 and TRBJ2-7; D remains unclear. The V gene lost 0 bases and the J gene lost 2 bases, with 12 bases spanning the gap. The CDR3 runs to 15 residues. Germline values: CDR1 SGDLS, CDR2 YYNGEE. The CDR3 coding sequence is TGTGCCAGCAGCGTAGGGTCAGGTATTGCCTACGAGCAGTACTTC. This codes for CASSVGSGIAYEQYF.

This clonotype showed up just a few times. The chain combines TRBV5-1 with TRBJ2-3; D gene unclear. Germline V CDR1 and CDR2: SGHRS, YFSETQ. This CDR3 contains 14 residues. Trimming left V 3 bases short and J 4 bases short, with 12 bases between. The CDR3: CASSSADHADTQYF. Here the CDR3 DNA reads TGCGCCAGCAGCTCCGCGGACCATGCAGATACGCAGTATTTT.

The table lists this clonotype with a few counts. This chain links TRBV7-2 with TRBJ2-7; 9 positions agree with TRBD2. V gave up 1 base and J gave up 6 bases; unmatched junction bases: 10. There are 16 residues in the CDR3. Per the germline V gene, CDR1 is SGHTA and CDR2 is FQGNSA. In DNA form, the CDR3 reads TGTGCCAGCAGCTTAGTAGGCGGGAGGGGTGGTAGCGAGCAGTACTTC. Protein product: CASSLVGGRGGSEQYF.

About this clonotype: At one end the junction does not follow the germline gene, possibly because of a read error. The chain has TRBV6-1 and TRBJ2-1; perhaps TRBD2 as D (6 bases). Germline CDR1 MNHNS, CDR2 SASEGT. This CDR3 region has 15 residues. The CDR3 spells CASSEEVLVGGERFF. Written as DNA, the CDR3 is TGTGCCAGCAGTGAAGAAGTTTTAGTGGGGGGAGAGCGGTTCTTC.

This clonotype was observed a few times. This chain joins TRBV6-1 and TRBJ2-2; TRBD2 matches at 8 bases. The CDR3 is made up of 16 amino acids. V trimming: 6 bases; J trimming: 6 bases; junction bases outside the gene matches: 12. Germline CDR1 reads MNHNS; CDR2 reads SASEGT. The chain's CDR3 is CASRTGRGGLSGELFF. Here the CDR3 DNA reads TGTGCCAGCAGAACGGGTCGGGGGGGCCTATCCGGGGAGCTGTTTTTT.

The table lists this clonotype with a few counts. The chain combines TRBV6-2 or TRBV6-3 with TRBJ1-4, with unresolved D. The CDR3 covers 12 residues. V lost 7 bases, J lost 6 bases, and 9 bases lay in between. Per germline, CDR1 MNHEY and CDR2 SVGEGT. The CDR3 DNA is TGTGCCAGCACCGCGCTTTATGAAAAACTGTTTTTT. It codes for CASTALYEKLFF.

This clonotype has a count of ten or more. The rearrangement links TRBV5-1 to TRBJ1-4; the D is unclear. V was shortened by 4 bases and J by 8 bases, with 15 bases between the two germline ends. This CDR3 region has 14 residues. Germline-derived CDR1 and CDR2 are SGHRS and YFSETQ. The CDR3 loop is CASSPRGLGEKLFF. The CDR3 DNA reads TGCGCCAGCAGCCCCCGAGGACTCGGCGAAAAACTGTTTTTT.